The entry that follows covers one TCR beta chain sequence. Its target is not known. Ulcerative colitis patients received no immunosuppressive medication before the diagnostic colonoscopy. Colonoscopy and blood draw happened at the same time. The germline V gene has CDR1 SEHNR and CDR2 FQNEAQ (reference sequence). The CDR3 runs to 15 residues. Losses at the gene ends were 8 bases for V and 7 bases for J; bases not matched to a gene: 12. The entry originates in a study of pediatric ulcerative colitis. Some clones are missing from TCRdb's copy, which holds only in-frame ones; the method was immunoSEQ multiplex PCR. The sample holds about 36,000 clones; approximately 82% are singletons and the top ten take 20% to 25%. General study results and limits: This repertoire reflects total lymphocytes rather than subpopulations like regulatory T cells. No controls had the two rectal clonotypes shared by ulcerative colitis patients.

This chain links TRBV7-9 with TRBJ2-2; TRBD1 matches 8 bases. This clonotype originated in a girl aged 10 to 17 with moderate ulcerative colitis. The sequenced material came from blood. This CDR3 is CASLPPTGVDGELFF. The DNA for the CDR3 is TGTGCCAGCCTACCGCCGACAGGGGTAGACGGGGAGCTGTTTTTT.